This TCR beta chain was recovered during a study of T cell responses to AZD1222 COVID-19 vaccine. With respect to this clone: Its antigen is as yet unknown.

This CDR3 region has 15 residues. Trimming took 6 bases from V and 0 from J; bases not matched to a gene: 6. Germline V CDR1 and CDR2: SGHTA, FQGNSA. Broader study findings: AZD1222 recipients seropositive at baseline numbered only 5 or 6.

Libraries were prepared by immunoSEQ multiplex PCR; TCRdb keeps only in-frame clonotypes and omits some of them. Seen here are about 40,000 clones, roughly 88% observed once, and the top ten hold 20% to 30%. This rearrangement joins TRBV7-2 to TRBJ2-3; 7 positions agree with TRBD2. The source is an adult who received the MenACWY meningococcal vaccine as a control. Sequences were derived from peripheral blood, sampled 28 days after the second dose of the MenACWY control vaccine. The CDR3 protein is CASSPGGVSTDTQYF. Written as DNA, the CDR3 is TGTGCCAGCAGTCCTGGGGGGGTTAGCACAGATACGCAGTATTTT.